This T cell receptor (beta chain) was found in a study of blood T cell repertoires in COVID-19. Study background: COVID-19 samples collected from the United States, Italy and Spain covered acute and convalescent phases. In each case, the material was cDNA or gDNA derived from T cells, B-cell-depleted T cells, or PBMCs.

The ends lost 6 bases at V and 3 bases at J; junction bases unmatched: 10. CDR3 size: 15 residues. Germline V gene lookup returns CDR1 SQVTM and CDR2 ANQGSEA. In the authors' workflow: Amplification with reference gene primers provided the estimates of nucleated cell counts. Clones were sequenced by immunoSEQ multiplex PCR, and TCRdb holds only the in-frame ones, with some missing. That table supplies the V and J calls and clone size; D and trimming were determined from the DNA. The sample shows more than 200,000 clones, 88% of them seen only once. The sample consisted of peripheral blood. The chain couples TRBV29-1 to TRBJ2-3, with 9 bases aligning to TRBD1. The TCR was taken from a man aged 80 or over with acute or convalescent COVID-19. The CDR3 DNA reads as TGCAGCGTCGCTGCCACAGGGGGCAGGACAGATACGCAGTATTTT. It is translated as CSVAATGGRTDTQYF.